The rows below give T cell receptor beta chains drawn from one sample of a study of CD8 T cells in ankylosing spondylitis. MiXCR, applied by TCRdb to the 5' RACE reads, yields one record per CDR3 protein. The sample has 180,000 or so distinct CDR3 sequences; about 9.9% are singletons. Sequenced material: blood, either unsorted or a sorted T cell fraction (not recorded which). The receptors originated from a male donor with ankylosing spondylitis or in good health (not recorded which). Both conserved end residues are trimmed from each CDR3.

j_call | v_call | cdr3_aa
TRBJ2-5 | TRBV5-1 | ASSSRTALQETQY
TRBJ1-5 | TRBV5-6 | ASSLQGNNQPQH
TRBJ1-3 | TRBV12-3/TRBV12-4 | ASSLLVNPSSGNTIY
TRBJ1-3 | TRBV20-1 | SARDLGPGNTIY
TRBJ1-5 | TRBV2 | AISAGGNQPQH
TRBJ2-6 | TRBV9 | ASSGYRGRGSGANVLT
TRBJ2-1 | TRBV7-2 | ASSPQTGGPPYNEQF
TRBJ2-7 | TRBV28 | ASSRWAYEQY
TRBJ2-3 | TRBV12-3/TRBV12-4 | ASSPGLAGVTQY
TRBJ1-6 | TRBV11-2 | ASSLSGGGADSPLH
TRBJ2-7 | TRBV5-1 | ASSAGQGAYEQY
TRBJ1-4 | TRBV12-3/TRBV12-4 | ASSLRGGSNEKLF
TRBJ1-1 | TRBV11-3 | ASSFGTGPGTEAF
TRBJ1-4 | TRBV21-1 | ASSRDRDREWTNEKLF
TRBJ2-1 | TRBV5-1 | ASSPQGVNEQF
TRBJ2-1 | TRBV7-9 | ASSSDRRSYNEQF
TRBJ2-5 | TRBV29-1 | SVAQTKETQY
TRBJ2-2 | TRBV5-1 | ASSLSGKTNTGELF
TRBJ2-7 | TRBV3-1 | ASTKQVPRTSGSYEQY
TRBJ2-1 | TRBV11-2 | ASSQGGTGNEQF
TRBJ1-1 | TRBV27 | ASSPTANTEAF
TRBJ2-7 | TRBV9 | ASSVTGGFDEQY
TRBJ2-5 | TRBV12-3/TRBV12-4 | VSSSPSGSYQETQY
TRBJ2-3 | TRBV6-5 | ASSYGGPTDTQY
TRBJ1-4 | TRBV28 | ASTRGGNEKLF
TRBJ2-1 | TRBV27 | ASSPTTSGNPNEQF
TRBJ2-3 | TRBV11-2 | ASSLGWTSGGARGDTQY
TRBJ2-2 | TRBV7-9 | APSGETGELF
TRBJ2-2 | TRBV5-1 | AISWTSGTGELF
TRBJ2-1 | TRBV5-1 | ASSPNSVSYNEQF
TRBJ2-2 | TRBV12-3/TRBV12-4 | AIANSNTGELF
TRBJ2-3 | TRBV29-1 | SVDGQDLSNTQY
TRBJ2-1 | TRBV6-1 | ASRWNEQF
TRBJ2-2 | TRBV3-1 | ASSRMNTGELF
TRBJ1-1 | TRBV27 | ASSLNPGGNTEAF
TRBJ1-1 | TRBV15 | ATSRGGTRGEAF
TRBJ2-1 | TRBV24-1 | ATTATPDGITTNEQF
TRBJ2-5 | TRBV7-2 | ASTKGGNQETQY
TRBJ2-5 | TRBV15 | ATSRDLTGQETQY
TRBJ2-1 | TRBV4-3 | ASSVDRSSYNEQF
TRBJ2-3 | TRBV27 | ASSSLTLTDTQY
TRBJ2-5 | TRBV20-1 | SARELTDGTQY
TRBJ2-3 | TRBV20-1 | SAEAGTGRTDTQY